This T cell receptor (beta chain) emerged from a study of regulatory T cells in long-lasting Graves disease. Findings and limits, study-wide: Accuracy may have been reduced by the small sample size.

Investigators prepared the TCR beta libraries by applying iRepertoire HTBI primers and Arm-PCR of CDR3 regions. TCRdb re-derived calls from the multiplex PCR reads in MiXCR, one entry per CDR3 protein. Here the sample spans roughly 440,000 distinct CDR3 sequences, about 15% being singletons. Details on this clonotype: The antigen remains undetermined.

The CDR3 is 17 residues long. V gave up 4 bases and J gave up 2 bases; unmatched junction bases: 12. Germline assignment: CDR1 SGHNT and CDR2 YYREEE (reference sequence). The sample's time point: newly diagnosed GD, antithyroid drugs for less than 3 months. Preparation of the TCR library used RNA extracted from PBMCs. The same data also went into a second study, on T cells in Graves' hyperthyroidism and ophthalmopathy. This second study says: The study used the HTBI primer set for a first-round RT-PCR of the TCR CDR3.

The chain employs TRBV5-4 and TRBJ2-7; 10 bases match TRBD1. The material was peripheral blood mononuclear cells (PBMCs), obtained at new diagnosis, from a patient treated with antithyroid drugs. This clonotype was sampled from a woman younger than 35 with Graves disease. The chain's CDR3 is CASSMKISGTGAYEQYF. In DNA form, the CDR3 reads TGTGCCAGCAGCATGAAGATTTCCGGGACAGGGGCCTACGAGCAGTACTTC. Full variable domain (remainder filled in from reference TRBV5-4 and TRBJ2-7): ETGVTQSPTHLIKTRGQQVTLRCSSQSGHNTVSWYQQALGQGPQFIFQYYREEENGRGNFPPRFSGLQFPNYSSELNVNALELDDSALYLCASSMKISGTGAYEQYFGPGTRLTVT.